This TCR beta chain was captured in a study of blood T cells in healthy people across ages (dated by TCRdb to about 2015). General notes on the study: In model experiments, template switching captured about one uniquely barcoded TCR beta cDNA molecule for every two T cells. Using deep sequencing normalized with unique cDNA molecular identifiers, the study measured how TCR beta repertoire diversity changes with age. Four age groups were formed from the donors: young (average approximately 17 years), middle-aged (just under 40), aged (over 55) and long-lived (around 82). To avoid experimental bias, donors of different ages were randomly spread across the sequencing lanes. The study analyzed two additional independent replicas of 1 million unique cDNA reads from the same blood draw for two donors, one aged 18 to 30 and one aged 80 or older. Points the paper makes about the study in general: The CMV infection status of donors was not known, potentially confounding age-related changes in expanded clonotypes. Bulk unsorted PBMC profiling prevented conclusive comparison of naive and antigen-experienced compartments. As age increased, observed TCR beta diversity per million T cells dropped in a roughly linear way, and a significant reduction was already evident by age 40. Observed TCR beta diversity correlated strongly with the percentage of naive T cells measured by flow cytometry. Estimates of total diversity based on one million sequenced T cells were considered lower bounds and underestimates. Compared with the aged group, the long-lived group had more naive CD4+ T cells, fewer expanded clones and increased TCR diversity, a pattern suggesting age selection.

The table lists this clonotype with a count of one. The clone's antigen remains unknown. The junction shows a germline mismatch at one end, possibly a read error. The donors were 40 or so Caucasian individuals from Russia, aged roughly 6 to 100 years, who were systemically healthy. Each donor gave ten milliliters of peripheral blood, collected into EDTA-treated Vacutainer tubes. Ficoll-Paque density-gradient centrifugation was used to isolate PBMCs, with at least 7 million obtained per sample. Total RNA was extracted from PBMCs with Trizol reagent, with at least 5 micrograms obtained per sample. For every donor, an aliquot of PBMCs went through flow cytometry to measure the percentages of naive CD45RAhigh/CD27high T cells. Library generation was performed with 5' RACE. Sequencer: Illumina HiSeq 2500. The second PCR ran for about 6 to 11 cycles and used a J-beta primer mix along with a sample-barcoded 5' primer. A unique molecular identifier was introduced onto each TCR beta cDNA molecule by a template-switch 5' adaptor carrying 12 random nucleotides. Each sample yielded at least 3 million CDR3-containing paired-end reads. First-strand cDNA was synthesized from all RNA with the Mint cDNA synthesis kit, primed by a TRBC-specific oligonucleotide. After uracil-DNA glycosylase treatment, a first 18-cycle PCR used universal primers M1SS and BC2_uni_R on all cDNA. In the paper's pipeline: For normalization, 1 million high-quality reads were randomly selected from each sample, with every read carrying a distinct molecular identifier. Instead of being binned into consensus sequences, reads with shared molecular identifiers were discarded. CDR3 identification, clonotype clustering and error correction used MiTCR with a Q25 quality threshold and the strictest error-elimination algorithm. A nonparametric unseen species model using Euler transformation provided a lower-bound estimate of total TCR beta diversity. The public reads were reprocessed in TCRdb via fastp at Q25 and MiXCR, keeping in-frame beta chains. Rows matching on CDR3 protein sequence are summarized as one entry with the most common DNA and genes. For this entry, the V and J calls and clone size follow TCRdb and not the study's own pipeline. The sample table holds around 1,000,000 distinct CDR3 sequences, of which under 40% were seen once. The ten largest make up around 13% of the sample.

The germline V gene yields ENHRY for CDR1 and SYGVKD for CDR2. The CDR3 starts with the cysteine, ends with the phenylalanine, and has 15 residues. Just the 45-base CDR3 DNA is kept, in frame starting at base 1. The chain joins TRBV10-3 to TRBJ1-2, with a weak D call of TRBD1 (6 bases match). Sequencing was carried out using blood. This TCR derives from a man younger than 35 in good health. The CDR3 protein: CAISGSGQLDYGYTF. At the DNA level, the sequence is TGTGCCATCAGTGGGTCCGGACAGCTTGACTACGGCTACACCTTC.